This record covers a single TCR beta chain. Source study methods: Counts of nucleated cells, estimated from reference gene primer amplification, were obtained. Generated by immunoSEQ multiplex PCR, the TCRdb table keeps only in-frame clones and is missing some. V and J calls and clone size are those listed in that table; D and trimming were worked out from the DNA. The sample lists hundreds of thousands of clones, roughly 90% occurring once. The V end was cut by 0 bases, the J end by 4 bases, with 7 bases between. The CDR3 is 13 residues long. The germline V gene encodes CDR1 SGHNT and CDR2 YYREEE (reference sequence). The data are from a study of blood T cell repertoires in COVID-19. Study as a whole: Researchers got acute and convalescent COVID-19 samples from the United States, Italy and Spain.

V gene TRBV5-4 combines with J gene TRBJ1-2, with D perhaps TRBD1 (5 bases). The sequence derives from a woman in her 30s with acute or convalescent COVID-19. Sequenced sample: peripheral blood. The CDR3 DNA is TGTGCCAGCAGCTTGGCTGACAGCTATGGCTACACCTTC. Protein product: CASSLADSYGYTF. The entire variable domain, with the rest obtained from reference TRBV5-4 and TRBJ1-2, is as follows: ETGVTQSPTHLIKTRGQQVTLRCSSQSGHNTVSWYQQALGQGPQFIFQYYREEENGRGNFPPRFSGLQFPNYSSELNVNALELDDSALYLCASSLADSYGYTFGSGTRLTVV.